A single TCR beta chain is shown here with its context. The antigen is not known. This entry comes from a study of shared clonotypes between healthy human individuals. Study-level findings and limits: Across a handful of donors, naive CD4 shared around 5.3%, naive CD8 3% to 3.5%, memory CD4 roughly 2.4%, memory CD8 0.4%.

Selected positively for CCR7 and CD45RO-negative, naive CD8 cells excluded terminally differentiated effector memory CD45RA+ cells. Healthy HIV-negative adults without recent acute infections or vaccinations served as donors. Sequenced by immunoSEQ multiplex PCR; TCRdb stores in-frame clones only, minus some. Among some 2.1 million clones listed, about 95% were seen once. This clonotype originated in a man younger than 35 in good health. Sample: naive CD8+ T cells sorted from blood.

CDR3 residues: CASSASDYGYTF. The CDR3, as DNA: TGTGCCAGCAGCGCCTCCGACTATGGCTACACCTTC. This rearrangement joins TRBV5-6 to TRBJ1-2; D uncertain. Germline V gives CDR1 SGHDT, CDR2 YYEEEE. The CDR3 is 12 amino acids. Trimming shortened V by 4 bases and J by 3 bases, and 7 bases separated the two germline ends.